The sequence of this T cell receptor (beta chain) was determined in a study of blood T cells in healthy people across ages (dated by TCRdb to 2015 to 2017). Regarding the research as a whole: In model experiments, template switching captured about one uniquely barcoded TCR beta cDNA molecule for every two T cells. Using deep sequencing normalized with unique cDNA molecular identifiers, the study measured how TCR beta repertoire diversity changes with age. The donors were divided into four age groups: young (average around 15 years), middle-aged (about 39), aged (about 60) and long-lived (more than 75). To avoid experimental bias, donors of different ages were distributed randomly across sequencing lanes. Two additional independent replicas of 1 million unique cDNA reads from the same blood draw were analyzed for two donors (one aged 18 to 29 and one aged 80 or older). Results and caveats for the whole study, not just this receptor: The long-lived group showed more naive CD4+ T cells, fewer expanded clones and increased TCR diversity than the aged group, suggesting age selection. A strong correlation was found between observed TCR beta diversity and the percentage of naive T cells measured by flow cytometry. Estimates of total diversity based on one million sequenced T cells were considered lower bounds and underestimates. Since profiling was done on bulk unsorted PBMCs, naive and antigen-experienced compartments could not be conclusively compared. As age increased, observed TCR beta diversity per million T cells dropped in a roughly linear way, and a significant reduction was already evident by age roughly 40. Donor CMV infection status was unknown, potentially confounding age-related changes in expanded clonotypes.

Donors were roughly 40 systemically healthy Caucasian individuals from Russia aged about 6 to 100 years. Each donor gave around 9.5 milliliters of peripheral blood, collected into EDTA-treated Vacutainer tubes. Ficoll-Paque density-gradient centrifugation was used to isolate PBMCs, with at least 6 million obtained per sample. Trizol reagent was used to extract total RNA from PBMCs, with at least 6 micrograms per sample. For every donor, an aliquot of PBMCs went through flow cytometry to measure the percentages of naive CD45RAhigh/CD27high T cells. This clonotype is a singleton in its sample. Its cognate antigen has yet to be identified. No per-base quality is available; no much larger clone lies one base away. Libraries were made using 5' RACE. Sequencing used an Illumina HiSeq 2500. A second roughly 6 to 11 cycle PCR used a sample-barcoded 5' primer and a J-beta primer mix. Each TCR beta cDNA molecule received a unique molecular identifier from a template-switch 5' adaptor carrying 12 random nucleotides. Each sample yielded at least 2.5 million CDR3-containing paired-end reads. The Mint cDNA synthesis kit, primed by a TRBC-specific oligonucleotide, was used to synthesize first-strand cDNA from all RNA. Following uracil-DNA glycosylase treatment, all cDNA underwent a first 18-cycle PCR with the universal primers M1SS and BC2_uni_R. As for the authors' bioinformatics: Normalization of each sample was performed by random selection of 1 million high-quality reads, each carrying a distinct molecular identifier. Reads with shared molecular identifiers were discarded instead of being binned into consensus sequences. MiTCR, set to a Q25 quality threshold and the strictest error-elimination algorithm, was used for CDR3 identification, clonotype clustering and error correction. A nonparametric unseen species model with Euler transformation was used to estimate lower-bound total TCR beta diversity. TCRdb reprocessed the public reads (quality trimming at Q25 with fastp, clone calling with MiXCR) and kept in-frame beta chains. Rows with a matching CDR3 protein are joined into one entry that keeps the most common DNA and genes. In this record, the V and J calls reflect TCRdb's handling and not the investigators' own analysis. The sample table lists 1 million or so distinct CDR3 sequences, more than 40% of them with a count of one. Approximately 17% of the sample belongs to the ten largest clones.

For CDR1 and CDR2, the germline V gene (reference sequence) lists SGHAT and FQDESV. Taken from cysteine to phenylalanine, the CDR3 has 14 residues. Only the CDR3 region is kept as DNA, spanning 42 bases read in frame from base 1. This clonotype was obtained from a woman aged 60-70 years in good health. The sample comprised blood. This chain joins TRBV11-1 to TRBJ2-5; 8 junctional bases match TRBD1. Near its end, the DNA agrees better with TRBJ2-7, so the J call may be wrong. The DNA sequence is TGTGCCAGCAGCTTTCACCTCGACAGGGGCGAGCAGTACTTC. Translated, this gives CASSFHLDRGEQYF.